Below, 5 T cell receptor beta chains from the same sample are listed, as sequenced in a study of T cells in Graves' hyperthyroidism and ophthalmopathy. Amplification yielded TCR beta CDR3 regions, with RNA transcripts as the source. RT-PCR in the first round (using the HTBI primer set) targeted the TCR CDR3. From the multiplex PCR reads, TCRdb called clonotypes with MiXCR, one entry per CDR3 protein. The sample consists of over 350,000 distinct CDR3 sequences, about 14% of them appearing once. Sequenced input: blood. These TCRs come from a man between 50 and 59 years old with Graves' ophthalmopathy.

This clonotype was seen repeatedly, ten times or more. J is TRBJ2-7 and V is TRBV20-1, with 14 bases aligning to TRBD2. There are 13 residues in the CDR3. CDR1 is DFQATT, CDR2 SNEGSKA, per germline (reference sequence). V trimming: 6 bases; J trimming: 11 bases; junction bases outside the gene matches: 9. For the CDR3, the DNA is TGCAGTGCCTCGGGACTAGCGGGGGAATTAAAGTACTTC. Translated: CSASGLAGELKYF.

In its sample, this clonotype was seen a few times. The chain couples TRBV9 to TRBJ2-5; 11 bases are shared with TRBD1. The CDR3 is 14 amino acids. Germline V gene sequence: CDR1 SGDLS, CDR2 YYNGEE. The junction had 3 bases not matched to a gene; V was cut back by 3 bases and J by 5 bases. The CDR3 DNA sequence: TGTGCCAGCAGCGAGGACAGGGGGCGGGAGACCCAGTACTTC. It yields the protein CASSEDRGRETQYF.

The chain has TRBV20-1 and TRBJ2-7; weak D call: TRBD2 (5 bases). Germline-derived CDR1 and CDR2 are DFQATT and SNEGSKA (reference sequence). V lost 0 bases and J 3 bases, leaving 21 bases between the germline ends. The CDR3 sequence is 17 residues long. As DNA, the CDR3 is TGCAGTGCTAGAGAGTCTGATGGTAGCGCGAGCTTCTACGAGCAGTACTTC. Translated, it gives CSARESDGSASFYEQYF.

This clonotype was found a few times. The rearrangement links TRBV12-3 or TRBV12-4 to TRBJ2-2; 7 nucleotides align to TRBD1. This CDR3 has 14 residues. The V gene end was trimmed by 6 bases and the J gene end by 5 bases; junction bases not matched to a gene: 6. CDR3 coding DNA: TGTGCCAGCAGACGGGGACAGACAACCGGGGAGCTGTTTTTT. Its protein is CASRRGQTTGELFF.

This clonotype was observed at least ten times. The chain uses TRBV12-3 or TRBV12-4 and TRBJ1-5, with 9 bases identical to TRBD1. The CDR3 is 13 residues long. V dropped 5 bases and J dropped 9; count of bases not matched to a gene: 5. The CDR3 DNA is TGTGCCAGCAGTGGACAGGGGTATGGGCCCCAGCATTTT. Translating gives CASSGQGYGPQHF.